This TCR beta chain appears in the sequencing data of a study of a mutant IDH1 vaccine in newly diagnosed glioma. General study points: Top-clonotype changes in peripheral T cells seemed unrelated to pseudoprogression.

TCRdb's copy holds only in-frame clones and misses some; the assay was immunoSEQ multiplex PCR. Found here are tens of thousands of clones, more than 75% of them singletons; the top ten hold roughly 5%. Time point described: week 47, end of study. Mutant IDH1 20-mer peptide, at 300 ug, made up each vaccine dose, with topical imiquimod. Vaccination of patients was performed eight times, in weeks 1, 3, 5, 7, 11, 15, 19 and 23. In its sample, this clone was seen once. Its antigen is undetermined. The germline V and J ends were trimmed by 8 bases and 7 bases, with 18 bases remaining between them. The CDR3 totals 13 residues. Germline assignment: CDR1 SNHLY and CDR2 FYNNEI.

This TCR was sampled from a woman aged 40 to 50 with glioma. Some clones in this sample may be carry-over from other donors' samples. Sequences were derived from PBMCs, sampled from a glioma patient whose treatment included an IDH1 peptide vaccine. This sequence joins TRBV2 and TRBJ2-7; D is perhaps TRBD1 (6 bases). CDR3 sequence: CASHGDTPGEQYF. Written as DNA, the CDR3 is TGTGCCAGCCATGGGGACACCCCTGGGGAGCAGTACTTC.